The T cell receptor beta chain under discussion was sequenced for a study of T-cell memory formation after mild COVID-19. Study findings and constraints: Memory sampled before infection contained some responding clones, suggesting cross-reactive memory joined. Clones that contracted clustered mainly in CM and EM if CD4+ and in EMRA if CD8+. A balance of CD4 and CD8 characterized clones contracting day 15 to 85, whereas later expanders leaned CD4+.

This CDR3 spans 15 amino acids. CDR1 is MGHRA and CDR2 is YSYEKL in the germline V gene. Trimming took 0 bases from V and 2 from J, leaving 8 bases between them. TCRdb processed the 5' RACE reads anew with MiXCR; each CDR3 protein has one entry. The table has fewer than 50,000 distinct CDR3 sequences, 9.5% to 15% seen once; the top ten hold approximately 25%. As concerns this clonotype: Its antigen is currently unknown.

The chain combines TRBV4-1 with TRBJ1-5; a possible D gene is TRBD1 (6 bases). Sequencing used PBMCs or a T cell subset sorted from them (not recorded which). The sequence was collected from a man aged 18 to 35 who had mild COVID-19 (a few samples of this study predate the infection). Cell type and time point are not known. DNA of the CDR3: TGCGCCAGCAGCCAAGACGGGGGGCGCAATCAGCCCCAGCATTTT. This gives the protein CASSQDGGRNQPQHF.